One sample yielded the 25 T cell receptor beta chains listed below, sequenced in a study of blood T cell repertoires in COVID-19 (TCRdb year 2020). The library came from the immunoSEQ multiplex PCR assay. TCRdb took this table from immuneACCESS and kept in-frame rearrangements with V and J called. Such tables lack part of the clones; where checked against another copy, unresolved V genes explain under half of the gap, and the rest is unexplained. For this sample there are about 280,000 clones; roughly 91% appear just once. The top ten constitute approximately 2% of the sample. The sequenced material came from PBMCs or T cells enriched from blood (not recorded which). The receptor set was obtained from a woman between 55 and 75 years old in a cohort exposed to, infected with or recovered from COVID-19 (not recorded which).

This clone was seen more than once but under ten times. The V gene is TRBV7-2, the J gene TRBJ1-1; tentatively, D is TRBD1 (6 bases). V was shortened by 3 bases and J by 7 bases, with 18 bases between the two germline ends. CDR3 size: 15 residues. Germline V gives CDR1 SGHTA, CDR2 FQGNSA. The CDR3: CASSFEGVGSIEAFF. The CDR3 bases are TGTGCCAGCAGCTTTGAGGGGGTCGGTAGTATTGAAGCTTTCTTT.

V is TRBV12-3 or TRBV12-4 and J is TRBJ1-4; the D is unclear. V lost 6 bases, J lost 7 bases, and 6 bases lay in between. This CDR3 is built from 11 residues. The CDR3 sequence: CASRALEKLFF. The CDR3 coding sequence is TGTGCCAGCAGGGCCCTTGAAAAACTGTTTTTT.

This chain links TRBV3-1 (or the pseudogene TRBV3-2) with TRBJ1-1, with D possibly matching TRBD1 (5 bases). Germline CDR1 and CDR2: LGHDT and YNNKEL (reference sequence). The CDR3 loop spans 12 amino acids. Between the trimmed V and J ends, which lost 4 bases and 9 bases, there was a span of 12 bases. As DNA, the CDR3 is TGTGCCAGCAGCCTCGGGGGTCTAAAAGCTTTCTTT. Its translation is CASSLGGLKAFF.

The chain uses TRBV11-2 and TRBJ2-1; 7 bases are a match to TRBD2. The CDR3 covers 19 residues. J was trimmed by 2 bases and V by 5 bases; bases with no gene match: 18. Germline-derived CDR1 and CDR2 are SGHAT and FQNNGV. CDR3 residues: CASSPGGARGMGTYNEQFF. For the CDR3, the DNA is TGTGCCAGCAGCCCAGGCGGGGCGCGGGGGATGGGTACCTACAATGAGCAGTTCTTC.

The chain links TRBV6-4 to TRBJ2-7, with 8 bases identical to TRBD1. The CDR3 has 15 residues. J was trimmed by 0 bases and V by 5 bases; bases with no gene match: 6. CDR1 and CDR2 from the germline V gene are MRHNA and SNTAGT. CDR3 DNA: TGTGCCAGCAGTCTCTGGACAGGGAGCTCCTACGAGCAGTACTTC. Protein sequence: CASSLWTGSSYEQYF.

V is TRBV21-1 and J is TRBJ1-3; the DNA was not compared with TRBD1, the D call given in the table. TRBV21-1 is flagged as a pseudogene. The CDR3 length is 20 residues. The CDR3 nucleotides are TGTGCCAGCAGCAAAAGGAAAGCCCTGGGACAGGGAATATCTGGAAACACCATATATTTT. As protein: CASSKRKALGQGISGNTIYF.

The chain joins TRBV4-1 to TRBJ2-3; D is possibly TRBD1 (5 bases). Looked up from germline, CDR1 is MGHRA and CDR2 is YSYEKL. V was trimmed by 4 bases and J by 3 bases, leaving 11 bases between them. This CDR3 has 14 residues. The CDR3, as DNA: TGCGCCAGCAGCCCCAGGGAAAGGACAGATACGCAGTATTTT. This gives the protein CASSPRERTDTQYF.

V and J are TRBV4-1 and TRBJ1-4, with D possibly matching TRBD1 (5 bases). This CDR3 is 14 amino acids long. Trimming shortened V by 0 bases and J by 7 bases, and 9 bases separated the two germline ends. Germline V gene data show CDR1 as MGHRA and CDR2 as YSYEKL. The CDR3 region has the DNA TGCGCCAGCAGCCAAGAGCCCGGGGGTGAAAAACTGTTTTTT. It codes for CASSQEPGGEKLFF.

The chain recombines TRBV12-3 or TRBV12-4 with TRBJ1-1; D gene ambiguous. The CDR3 runs to 13 residues. The V end lost 5 bases, the J end lost 7 bases, and 14 bases lay between the germline ends. CDR3 in DNA: TGTGCCAGCAGTATCCGCGGGCGGGGTGAAGCTTTCTTT. Translated: CASSIRGRGEAFF.

The V and J genes are TRBV29-1 and TRBJ2-1; 7 bases map to TRBD1. The CDR3 totals 14 residues. Looked up from germline, CDR1 is SQVTM and CDR2 is ANQGSEA. V was pared by 7 bases and J by 2 bases, with 8 bases of the junction left unmatched. The CDR3 DNA sequence: TGCAGCGCGGTAGGACAGGTAACCTACAATGAGCAGTTCTTC. Protein: CSAVGQVTYNEQFF.

Only a few counts were recorded for this clone. J is TRBJ2-1 and V is TRBV7-3; 9 nucleotides align to TRBD1. The CDR3 has 14 amino acids. Germline trimming cut 5 bases from V and 9 bases from J; bases unmatched to any gene: 8. From germline, CDR1 is SGHTA and CDR2 FQGTGA. The CDR3 reads CASSTGTGWGEQFF. For the CDR3, the DNA is TGTGCCAGCAGCACAGGGACAGGGTGGGGTGAGCAGTTCTTC.

J is TRBJ2-4 and V is TRBV19; 7 bases map to TRBD2. The CDR3 is made up of 20 amino acids. J was trimmed by 0 bases and V by 3 bases; bases with no gene match: 17. The germline CDR1 and CDR2 sequences are LNHDA and SQIVND (reference sequence). DNA for the CDR3: TGTGCCAGTAGTATCGATTTTCTAGCGGAGGGTAGGGGAGCCAAAAACATTCAGTACTTC. Amino acid sequence: CASSIDFLAEGRGAKNIQYF.

The genes are TRBV30 and TRBJ1-1; D unresolved. The germline V and J ends were trimmed by 3 bases and 1 base, with 6 bases remaining between them. Germline CDR1 reads GTSNPN; CDR2 reads SVGIG (reference sequence). This CDR3 has 12 amino acids. The CDR3 nucleotides are TGTGCCTGGAGGGTAGAGAACACTGAAGCTTTCTTT. Translating gives CAWRVENTEAFF.

CDR3: CASSISGLAGTSYEQYF. CDR3 sequence (DNA): TGCGCCAGCAGCATCTCCGGACTAGCGGGCACGTCCTACGAGCAGTACTTC. This chain joins TRBV5-1 and TRBJ2-7; TRBD2 matches 11 bases. This CDR3 spans 17 amino acids. Germline V gene data show CDR1 as SGHRS and CDR2 as YFSETQ. Germline trimming cut 4 bases from V and 1 base from J; bases unmatched to any gene: 10.

This rearrangement joins TRBV24-1 to TRBJ2-1; D call uncertain. The CDR3 is 14 amino acids. From germline, CDR1 is KGHDR and CDR2 SFDVKD. Trimming took off 4 bases at V and 8 bases at J, with 14 bases between the two ends. The CDR3 sequence: CATSEDSKVDEQFF. The CDR3, as DNA: TGTGCCACCAGTGAAGACTCGAAAGTGGATGAGCAGTTCTTC.

A single count supports this clone. V gene TRBV30 combines with J gene TRBJ1-2; D might be TRBD1 (6 bases). Germline CDR1 and CDR2: GTSNPN and SVGIG (reference sequence). V lost 6 bases and J 2 bases, leaving 13 bases between the germline ends. This CDR3 is 13 amino acids long. CDR3 nucleotides: TGTGCCTGTTACAGGGTGGGGAACTATGGCTACACCTTC. Protein sequence: CACYRVGNYGYTF.

The genes are TRBV4-2 and TRBJ2-1; a weak D match, TRBD1 (5 bases). Germline V gene sequence: CDR1 LGHNA, CDR2 YNFKEQ. The ends were cut back, 0 bases at V and 1 base at J, with 7 bases in the middle. This CDR3 is built from 15 residues. CDR3 region: CASSQEDNSYNEQFF. The CDR3 DNA sequence: TGTGCCAGCAGCCAAGAGGACAATTCCTACAATGAGCAGTTCTTC.

J is TRBJ1-6 and V is TRBV6-5; possibly TRBD1 for D (6 bases). CDR1 is MNHEY and CDR2 is SVGAGI in the germline V gene. The CDR3 sequence is 15 residues long. Trimming pared 6 bases from V and 11 bases from J, leaving 20 bases between. The CDR3 nucleotides read TGTGCCAGCAGGCGGAACAGGGTGGATTATGCACCCCTCCACTTT. The encoded protein is CASRRNRVDYAPLHF.

The rearrangement uses TRBV6-5 and TRBJ2-7; 11 positions agree with TRBD2. The CDR3 totals 13 residues. J lost 9 bases, V lost 5 bases, and 6 bases had no gene match. Per germline, CDR1 MNHEY and CDR2 SVGAGI. CDR3 sequence: CASSPSGRQGQYF. CDR3 DNA: TGTGCCAGCAGTCCTAGCGGGAGGCAGGGGCAGTACTTC.

The chain employs TRBV29-1 and TRBJ2-1; TRBD1 agrees at 7 bases. The V gene's germline CDR1 is SQVTM and CDR2 ANQGSEA. The trim removed 3 bases at V and 8 bases at J, leaving 7 bases unmatched. This CDR3 has 13 amino acids. CDR3 sequence (DNA): TGCAGCGTTGACACTAAGGGGGCGGATGAGCAGTTCTTC. Its protein is CSVDTKGADEQFF.

The chain recombines TRBV7-2 with TRBJ1-1; TRBD1 matches 7 bases. Germline V gives CDR1 SGHTA, CDR2 FQGNSA. This CDR3 spans 11 amino acids. V dropped 5 bases and J dropped 8; count of bases not matched to a gene: 2. The CDR3 is CASSRDSEAFF. CDR3 DNA: TGTGCCAGCAGCCGGGACAGCGAAGCTTTCTTT.

V usage is TRBV5-1 and J usage is TRBJ1-6; D remains unclear. V lost 2 bases and J lost 1, with 13 bases in between. Germline CDR1 is SGHRS and CDR2 is YFSETQ. The CDR3 extends over 17 amino acids. The CDR3 here is CASSFELSESYNSPLHF. In DNA, the CDR3 is TGCGCCAGCAGCTTTGAATTGAGTGAATCCTATAATTCACCCCTCCACTTT.

J is TRBJ2-7 and V is TRBV30, with D perhaps matching TRBD2 (6 bases). Germline V gene sequence: CDR1 GTSNPN, CDR2 SVGIG (reference sequence). The V gene lost 8 bases and the J gene lost 3 bases, with 17 bases spanning the gap. This CDR3 is built from 13 residues. The CDR3 nucleotides read TGTGCCGGAGGGTTGTCAGGCTACTACGAGCAGTACTTC. Translation gives CAGGLSGYYEQYF.

The chain carries TRBV19 and TRBJ2-7; D might be TRBD1 (5 bases). V was shortened by 4 bases and J by 3 bases, with 7 bases between the two germline ends. Germline V gives CDR1 LNHDA, CDR2 SQIVND (reference sequence). The CDR3 is 12 residues long. CDR3 sequence reads: CASSRGDYEQYF. CDR3 DNA: TGTGCCAGTAGTAGGGGCGACTACGAGCAGTACTTC.

The sample holds one count of this clone. The chain has TRBV5-4 and TRBJ2-2; TRBD1 is a possible D gene (6 bases). Germline V gene sequence: CDR1 SGHNT, CDR2 YYREEE (reference sequence). Trimming removed 0 bases at V and 6 bases at J, with 12 bases between. The CDR3 is made up of 15 amino acids. In nucleotides, the CDR3 is TGTGCCAGCAGCTTGGAGGGCAAGGGGGCCGGGGAGCTGTTTTTT. Translation gives CASSLEGKGAGELFF.